This T cell receptor (beta chain) was recorded in a study of blood T cell repertoires in COVID-19 (dated by TCRdb to the early 2020s). With respect to the entire study: Samples covering the acute and convalescent phases of COVID-19 were provided by collaborators in the United States, Italy and Spain. The dataset comprised deeply sampled blood TCRbeta repertoires from subjects exposed to, actively infected with, or recovered from COVID-19. The samples were drawn from two sources: the first 160 participants of the ongoing ImmuneRACE study, and 1,200 or so subjects contributed by 6 global collaborators. The material from the prospective study consisted of cDNA or gDNA derived from T cells, B-cell-depleted T cells, or PBMCs. A freely available public database, intended as a resource for researchers studying the immune response to SARS-CoV-2, is where the repertoires were released. Where available, HLA class I and class II types were obtained from metadata supplied by the sample provider rather than from assay-based typing. Sample metadata almost always included a de-identified subject ID, COVID-19 status, age in years and sex. Study-wide conclusions, independent of this receptor: How much clinical and demographic metadata was included differed by source and by participant, and the metadata was provided uncurated.

Participants in the prospective study were enrolled through a virtual design, were aged roughly 18 to 100 years, and lived in 24 United States geographic areas. To assign participants to cohorts, the prospective study relied on clinical history that participants themselves reported in a screening survey and a study questionnaire. Mobile phlebotomists in the prospective study collected whole blood, serum and a nasopharyngeal or oropharyngeal swab from every participant. Additional blood draws and questionnaires over an approximately 2-month period could optionally be provided by prospective study participants. Blood samples from the prospective study were shipped frozen or at room temperature prior to DNA extraction. The germline V gene supplies CDR1 MNHEY and CDR2 SVGAGI. Including the terminal cysteine and phenylalanine, the CDR3 comprises 15 residues. The retained sequence is limited to the CDR3, 45 bases, with the frame set at the first base. Trimming removed 5 bases from V and 2 bases from J; the gene matches leave 7 bases unexplained.

TCRbeta CDR3 regions were amplified from genomic DNA by means of the immunoSEQ Assay, a bias-controlled multiplex PCR. The authors' analysis ran thus. The number of nucleated cells in each sample was estimated by amplification of reference gene primers within the assay. To quantify the absolute abundance of each unique TCRbeta CDR3 rearrangement, sequence reads were collapsed and filtered. For each sample, productive Simpson clonality was calculated as the square root of Simpson's diversity index across productive rearrangements. TCRdb limited this immuneACCESS table to in-frame rearrangements with V and J called. A share of clones is missing; checked studies link under half to unresolved V genes, and the rest is unexplained. V and J calls and clone size are as listed in that table; D and trimming were resolved from the DNA. Across this sample there are about 220,000 clones, with approximately 90% seen only once. The ten biggest clones cover 3% to 4% of the sample.

Details on this clone: Its recognized antigen is unknown. Nothing much larger sits one base from this clone, and base qualities are not available.

What was sequenced was PBMCs or T cells enriched from blood (not recorded which). The receptor's source is a woman aged 18-29 years in a cohort exposed to, infected with or recovered from COVID-19 (not recorded which). The rearrangement combines TRBV6-5 with TRBJ2-7; 9 bases in the middle match TRBD1. The CDR3 protein sequence reads: CASSRTGQGPYEQYF. The nucleotide sequence reads TGTGCCAGCAGTCGCACGGGACAGGGTCCCTACGAGCAGTACTTC.